This paragraph covers one T cell receptor beta chain sequence. Its antigen is still unknown. This record comes from a study of beta chain features in type 1 diabetes. Every bit of the isolated RNA underwent reverse transcription, so sequencing read expressed TCRB transcripts. TCRdb's table, derived via immunoSEQ multiplex PCR, lists solely in-frame clones and lacks some. In the table there are around 310,000 clones, 13% of which are singletons. Points from the study as a whole: The study found moderately but significantly shorter TCRB CDR3s in all four CD4+ subsets of Type 1 diabetes patients.

The sample taken for sequencing was naive CD4+ T cells from blood. The TCR was taken from a woman under 30 with type 1 diabetes.

In DNA, the CDR3 is TGTGCCAGCAGCTTCGGGTCGTTGAACACCGGGGAGCTGTTTTTT. The encoded protein is CASSFGSLNTGELFF. This chain joins TRBV5-4 and TRBJ2-2, with D unresolved. V gave up 2 bases and J gave up 1 base, with 9 bases separating them. CDR1 and CDR2 (germline): SGHNT, YYREEE (reference sequence). This CDR3 region has 15 residues. Variable domain in full (rest from reference TRBV5-4 and TRBJ2-2): ETGVTQSPTHLIKTRGQQVTLRCSSQSGHNTVSWYQQALGQGPQFIFQYYREEENGRGNFPPRFSGLQFPNYSSELNVNALELDDSALYLCASSFGSLNTGELFFGEGSRLTVL.